Described below is a single T cell receptor (beta chain) sequence and its context. The data stem from a study of cytomegalovirus exposure and HLA in healthy donors. Study as a whole: The Caucasian-associated ancestry cluster contained about 80% of the approximately 390 genotyped donors.

Germline V CDR1 and CDR2: KGHSH, LQKENI. J lost 0 bases, V lost 3 bases, and 11 bases had no gene match. This CDR3 contains 20 residues. Both 60 Vbeta primers and 13 Jbeta primers went into the PCR. Produced via immunoSEQ multiplex PCR; TCRdb's table is partial and in-frame only. The sample lists around 160,000 clones, approximately 85% occurring once. The specimen was PBMCs. This sequence joins TRBV18 and TRBJ2-6; TRBD1 aligns across 10 bases. This receptor was identified in a man aged 18-30 years in good health and CMV-seropositive. This CDR3 reads CASSPWDRGTRSSGANVLTF. Written as DNA, the CDR3 is TGTGCCAGCTCACCGTGGGACAGGGGAACTAGGAGCTCTGGGGCCAACGTCCTGACTTTC. Complete variable domain (other parts from reference TRBV18 and TRBJ2-6): NAGVMQNPRHLVRRRGQEARLRCSPMKGHSHVYWYRQLPEEGLKFMVYLQKENIIDESGMPKERFSAEFPKEGPSILRIQQVVRGDSAAYFCASSPWDRGTRSSGANVLTFGAGSRLTVL.